The table lists the clone carrying this TCR beta chain with a few counts. This sample is drawn from a study of control samples from healthy donors and cancer patients. Some clones are missing from TCRdb's copy, which holds only in-frame ones; the method was immunoSEQ multiplex PCR. Of 95,000 to 100,000 clones detected, about four fifths appear once; the ten largest clones hold about 2%. The CDR3 sequence is 14 residues long. Trimming shortened V by 5 bases and J by 6 bases, and 17 bases separated the two germline ends. Germline values: CDR1 SGHTA, CDR2 FQGNSA. Sequencing was performed on blood. This chain links TRBV7-2 with TRBJ2-7, with D possibly called TRBD1 or TRBD2 (5 bases each). This TCR was recovered from a man in his 60s in good health. CDR3 region: CASSPGGGSGEQYF. CDR3 DNA sequence: TGTGCCAGCAGCCCCGGTGGGGGAAGCGGCGAGCAGTACTTC.